The sequence of this T cell receptor beta chain was determined in a study of blood T cells in healthy people across ages. Trimming removed 3 bases at V and 4 bases at J, with 9 bases between. The CDR3 consists of 13 residues. This clonotype was detected a few times. Peripheral blood from each donor was collected in a volume of 8 to 10 milliliters. Then a second PCR, running roughly 7 to 11 cycles, was carried out with a sample-barcoded 5' primer and a J-beta primer mix. MiXCR, run by TCRdb on the 5' RACE reads, gives a single entry per CDR3 protein. Here the sample spans about 780,000 distinct CDR3 sequences, around 25% being singletons. The same data also went into a second study, on T cells of mothers and their children.

The chain couples TRBV12-3 or TRBV12-4 to TRBJ1-2; D possibly corresponds to TRBD1 (5 bases). Sequencing was carried out using blood. The sequence came from a boy between 5 and 17 years old in good health. The CDR3, as DNA: TGTGCCAGCAGTTTGGGGGAATCCTATGGCTACACCTTC. Its protein is CASSLGESYGYTF.